The following is a T cell receptor beta chain sequence with its context. Construction of the TCRbeta library involved unique molecular identifiers. TCRdb reanalysed the PCR reads using MiXCR and keeps one entry per CDR3 protein. The table has approximately 240,000 distinct CDR3 sequences, approximately 9.5% seen once. The data were obtained in a study of T-cell reconstitution after alpha-beta-depleted transplantation in children. Here the sequenced sample was PBMCs from the stem cell graft donor, taken from the stem cell graft. The clonotype originates from a human donor who donated a stem cell graft to a child with acute lymphoblastic leukemia.

The CDR3 DNA follows: TGTGCCAGCAGTTACTCGGAAAGCTATGGCTACACCTTC. Amino acid sequence: CASSYSESYGYTF. This chain links TRBV6-5 with TRBJ1-2; D unclear. Germline CDR1 is MNHEY and CDR2 is SVGAGI. V was cut by 0 bases and J by 4 bases, with 6 bases left in between. The CDR3 is 13 residues long.